The 23 T cell receptor beta chains presented below share a single source sample, sequenced in a study of OX40 agonist ivuxolimab in advanced cancers. Clones were sequenced by immunoSEQ multiplex PCR, and TCRdb holds only the in-frame ones, with some missing. Of about 20,000 clones listed, over 70% are singletons. This material consisted of CD4+ or CD8+ T cells sorted from blood, taken in a trial of the OX40 agonist ivuxolimab. These receptors were collected from an adult with an advanced solid tumor such as melanoma, head and neck, liver or kidney cancer.

This clone is medium-sized. The V and J genes are TRBV5-6 and TRBJ1-2, with D hard to call. Germline lookup yields CDR1 SGHDT and CDR2 YYEEEE. V was pared by 0 bases and J by 9 bases, with 15 bases between. The CDR3 contains 14 residues. CDR3 in DNA: TGTGCCAGCAGCTTGGGGGGTATGGGAGAAAGCTACACCTTC. It translates to CASSLGGMGESYTF.

This chain connects TRBV7-3 to TRBJ2-1; 7 nucleotides line up with TRBD2. Germline assignment: CDR1 SGHTA and CDR2 FQGTGA. The CDR3 covers 17 residues. The ends lost 0 bases at V and 1 base at J; junction bases unmatched: 6. Written as DNA, the CDR3 is TGTGCCAGCAGCTTAACCGCAGCGGGATATTCCTACAATGAGCAGTTCTTC. Its protein is CASSLTAAGYSYNEQFF.

This clone was seen only once. The rearrangement joins TRBV28 to TRBJ2-7; 10 bases are shared with TRBD2. The CDR3 extends over 14 amino acids. Germline V CDR1 and CDR2: MDHEN, SYDVKM. With V trimmed by 2 bases and J by 7 bases, 5 bases remained unmatched. In nucleotides, the CDR3 is TGTGCCAGCAGTTTACTAGCGGGAGAGGAGGAGCAGTACTTC. Amino acid sequence: CASSLLAGEEEQYF.

The genes are TRBV11-1 and TRBJ2-3, with D possibly TRBD2 on 5 matching bases. The V end lost 4 bases, the J end lost 3 bases, and 11 bases lay between the germline ends. Germline lookup yields CDR1 SGHAT and CDR2 FQDESV (reference sequence). This CDR3 is 14 amino acids long. CDR3 region: CASSSEDGTDTQYF. CDR3 sequence (DNA): TGTGCCAGCAGCTCGGAGGATGGTACAGATACGCAGTATTTT.

The genes are TRBV6-4 and TRBJ2-7, with TRBD1 identical over 7 bases. Germline values: CDR1 MRHNA, CDR2 SNTAGT. The CDR3 totals 12 residues. J gave up 10 bases and V 7 bases, and 10 bases lay outside the gene matches. The CDR3 nucleotides are TGTGCCAGCAAGCTCCGGGACAGCCATCAGTACTTC. This gives the protein CASKLRDSHQYF.

Turning to this clone: Compared with germline, one end of the junction differs, possibly owing to a read error. This rearrangement joins TRBV9 to TRBJ2-7; perhaps TRBD1 as D (7 bases). This CDR3 is 14 amino acids long. Germline V CDR1 and CDR2: SGDLS, YYNGEE. The CDR3 nucleotides are TGTGCCAGCAGCGTAGATTCGCAGGGGGGACAGCCTAACTTC. Translated, it gives CASSVDSQGGQPNF.

In its sample, this clone was seen once. This sequence joins TRBV7-9 and TRBJ1-5; maybe TRBD1 (5 bases). The CDR3 has 14 residues. Germline V CDR1 and CDR2: SEHNR, FQNEAQ (reference sequence). V dropped 4 bases and J dropped 7 bases, with 14 bases sitting between them. CDR3 coding DNA: TGTGCCAGCAGCTGGGACGCCGGAGGCCAGCCCCAGCATTTT. This encodes CASSWDAGGQPQHF.

Only a few counts were recorded for this clone. This chain uses TRBV4-2 with TRBJ2-2; 7 nucleotides align to TRBD2. V lost 2 bases to trimming and J lost 3 bases; unmatched junction nucleotides: 9. The CDR3 sequence is 17 residues long. The germline gives CDR1 LGHNA, CDR2 YNFKEQ. The CDR3 here is CASSQSAGASDTGELFF. The CDR3 DNA reads as TGTGCCAGCAGCCAATCGGCGGGAGCGTCGGACACCGGGGAGCTGTTTTTT.

With respect to this clone: A junction end diverges from the germline sequence, so it may reflect a read error. The chain recombines TRBV5-4 with TRBJ1-1; 8 bases map to TRBD1. This CDR3 is built from 15 residues. Germline V gene sequence: CDR1 SGHNT, CDR2 YYREEE (reference sequence). CDR3 DNA: TGCGCCAGCAGCCAATACAGGGGGGCGCACACTGAAGCTTTCTTT. This translates into CASSQYRGAHTEAFF.

The V and J genes are TRBV11-2 and TRBJ2-7; 7 positions agree with TRBD1. The length of the CDR3 is 15 residues. The V gene's germline CDR1 is SGHAT and CDR2 FQNNGV. Trimming at V came to 3 bases and at J to 3 bases, leaving 8 bases not matched to a gene. This CDR3 is CASSFRDSIIYEQYF. The CDR3 DNA sequence: TGTGCCAGCAGCTTCCGGGACAGCATCATCTACGAGCAGTACTTC. The full variable domain, in which reference TRBV11-2 and TRBJ2-7 provide the parts outside the CDR3, is EAGVAQSPRYKIIEKRQSVAFWCNPISGHATLYWYQQILGQGPKLLIQFQNNGVVDDSQLPKDRFSAERLKGVDSTLKIQPAKLEDSAVYLCASSFRDSIIYEQYFGPGTRLTVT.

The chain uses TRBV2 and TRBJ2-1; possible D gene TRBD2, 6 bases. CDR3 length: 16 residues. The V end was cut by 2 bases, the J end by 7 bases, with 18 bases between. CDR1 is SNHLY and CDR2 is FYNNEI in the germline V gene. In DNA, the CDR3 is TGTGCCAGCAGTGAAACCGGGACCGGGAGCTGGAATGAGCAGTTCTTC. Translated: CASSETGTGSWNEQFF.

J is TRBJ1-2 and V is TRBV4-1; D is unresolved. The CDR3 loop spans 15 amino acids. Looked up from germline, CDR1 is MGHRA and CDR2 is YSYEKL. Between the trimmed V and J ends, which lost 1 base and 5 bases, there was a span of 14 bases. In DNA form, the CDR3 reads TGCGCCAGCAGCCAAGTCGTCAGCGCTGAATATGGCTACACCTTC. Its protein product is CASSQVVSAEYGYTF.

This chain links TRBV9 with TRBJ1-2; D gene unclear. The germline V and J ends were trimmed by 0 bases and 3 bases, with 9 bases remaining between them. CDR1 and CDR2 from the germline V gene are SGDLS and YYNGEE. The CDR3 loop spans 14 amino acids. CDR3 residues: CASSVGMGDYGYTF. In nucleotides, the CDR3 is TGTGCCAGCAGCGTAGGCATGGGAGACTATGGCTACACCTTC.

In its sample, this clone was seen a few times. V gene TRBV14 combines with J gene TRBJ2-7, with 9 bases identical to TRBD1. The junction had 6 bases not matched to a gene; V was cut back by 1 base and J by 2 bases. From germline, CDR1 is SGHDN and CDR2 FVKESK. There are 16 residues in the CDR3. CDR3 DNA sequence: TGTGCCAGCAGCCAAGTTGGGACAGGGAAAACCTACGAGCAGTACTTC. This translates into CASSQVGTGKTYEQYF.

The V and J genes are TRBV29-1 and TRBJ1-1, with D unclear. This CDR3 region has 13 residues. The germline CDR1 and CDR2 sequences are SQVTM and ANQGSEA. V was cut by 5 bases and J by 5 bases, with 15 bases left in between. The CDR3 is CSVRGGEGTEAFF. CDR3 in DNA: TGCAGCGTTCGAGGCGGGGAAGGGACTGAAGCTTTCTTT.

J is TRBJ2-7 and V is TRBV12-2; the table's D call TRBD1 went unverified against the DNA. TRBV12-2 is an annotated pseudogene. The CDR3 totals 14 residues. CDR3 nucleotide sequence: TGTGCCAGCAGCATCGGACAGGGTTCCTACGAGCAGTACTTC. Translated: CASSIGQGSYEQYF.

This rearrangement joins TRBV7-9 to TRBJ2-7, with 9 bases lining up with TRBD1. V trimming: 4 bases; J trimming: 5 bases; junction bases outside the gene matches: 6. Germline CDR1 and CDR2: SEHNR and FQNEAQ (reference sequence). This CDR3 comprises 14 residues. The CDR3 DNA sequence: TGTGCCAGCAGCTCACAGGGGGCCGTTGACGAGCAGTACTTC. This encodes CASSSQGAVDEQYF.

The gene calls are TRBV19 and TRBJ1-1, with 7 bases that match TRBD1. Germline CDR1 and CDR2: LNHDA and SQIVND (reference sequence). The CDR3 covers 13 residues. J lost 4 bases, V lost 7 bases, and 6 bases had no gene match. In DNA form, the CDR3 reads TGTGCCAGTACCTTAACAGGGGTCACTGAAGCTTTCTTT. Protein sequence: CASTLTGVTEAFF.

This chain uses TRBV18 with TRBJ2-2; 10 bases agree with TRBD2. Germline V lookup: CDR1 KGHSH, CDR2 LQKENI. V shed 0 bases, J shed 3 bases, and the junction held 4 bases outside the gene matches. The CDR3 extends over 17 amino acids. In nucleotides, the CDR3 is TGTGCCAGCTCACCACCAGCGGGAGGGGCGGACACCGGGGAGCTGTTTTTT. This gives the protein CASSPPAGGADTGELFF.

The chain uses TRBV7-8 and TRBJ2-5; no clear D gene. This CDR3 region has 15 residues. Germline V gives CDR1 SGHVS, CDR2 FQNEAQ. Trimming removed 2 bases from V and 1 base from J, with 11 bases in between. This CDR3 reads CASSLLLAVQETQYF. The CDR3 DNA reads as TGTGCCAGCAGCTTACTTCTCGCGGTCCAAGAGACCCAGTACTTC.

The chain links TRBV19 to TRBJ2-1; weak D call: TRBD1 (5 bases). Germline V gene lookup returns CDR1 LNHDA and CDR2 SQIVND (reference sequence). The V and J ends lost 9 bases and 7 bases respectively, with 13 bases between them. The CDR3 has 12 amino acids. The chain's CDR3 is CASWGRLNEQFF. The CDR3 nucleotides read TGTGCCAGCTGGGGCAGACTTAATGAGCAGTTCTTC.

This chain joins TRBV28 and TRBJ1-5; TRBD1 matches 10 bases. The CDR3 spans 15 residues. The germline V gene encodes CDR1 MDHEN and CDR2 SYDVKM. J lost 2 bases, V lost 2 bases, and 0 bases had no gene match. As DNA, the CDR3 is TGTGCCAGCAGTTTAGGGACAGGGGGCAATCAGCCCCAGCATTTT. Translating gives CASSLGTGGNQPQHF. The whole variable domain, remainder taken from reference TRBV28 and TRBJ1-5, is DVKVTQSSRYLVKRTGEKVFLECVQDMDHENMFWYRQDPGLGLRLIYFSYDVKMKEKGDIPEGYSVSREKKERFSLILESASTNQTSMYLCASSLGTGGNQPQHFGDGTRLSIL.

This clone is medium-sized (0.01 to 0.1%). The chain is built from TRBV10-3 and TRBJ1-4, with TRBD1 as a possible D gene (6 bases). CDR1 and CDR2 (germline): ENHRY, SYGVKD. The CDR3 is made up of 16 amino acids. V dropped 3 bases and J dropped 8 bases, with 19 bases sitting between them. The CDR3 loop reads CAISDSEGGFREKLFF. CDR3 nucleotides: TGTGCCATCAGTGACTCCGAGGGGGGGTTCCGGGAAAAACTGTTTTTT.